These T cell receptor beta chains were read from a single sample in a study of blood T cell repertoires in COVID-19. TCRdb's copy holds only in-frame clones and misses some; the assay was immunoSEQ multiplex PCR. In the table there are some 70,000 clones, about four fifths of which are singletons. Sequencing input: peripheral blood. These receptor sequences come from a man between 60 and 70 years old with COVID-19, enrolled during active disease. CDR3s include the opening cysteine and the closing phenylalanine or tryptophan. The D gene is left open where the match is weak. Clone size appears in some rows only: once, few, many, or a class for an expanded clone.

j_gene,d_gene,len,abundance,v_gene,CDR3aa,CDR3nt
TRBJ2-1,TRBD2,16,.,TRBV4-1,CASSQDPSGLYNEQFF,TGCGCCAGCAGCCAAGATCCTAGCGGGCTATACAATGAGCAGTTCTTC
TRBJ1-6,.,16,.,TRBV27,CASSLSRQGGNSPLHF,TGTGCCAGCAGTTTATCGCGTCAGGGAGGTAATTCACCCCTCCACTTT
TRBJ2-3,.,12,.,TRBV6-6,CASSPGEDTQYF,TGTGCCAGCAGTCCAGGGGAAGATACGCAGTATTTT
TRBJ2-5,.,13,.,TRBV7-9,CASSRGEGETQYF,TGTGCCAGCAGCCGGGGTGAGGGAGAGACCCAGTACTTC
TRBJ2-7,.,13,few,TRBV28,CASSSSGIYEQYF,TGTGCCAGCAGTTCCTCAGGGATATACGAGCAGTACTTC
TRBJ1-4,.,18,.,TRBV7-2,CASSLGLGQGWNNEKLFF,TGTGCCAGCAGCTTAGGGTTGGGTCAGGGGTGGAATAATGAAAAACTGTTTTTT
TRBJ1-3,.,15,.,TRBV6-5,CASSSPGGYGNTIYF,TGTGCCAGCAGTTCCCCCGGAGGGTACGGAAACACCATATATTTT
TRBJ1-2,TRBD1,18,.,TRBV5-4,CASSLGFLGTGGDYGYTF,TGTGCCAGCAGCTTGGGGTTCCTGGGGACAGGGGGGGACTATGGCTACACCTTC
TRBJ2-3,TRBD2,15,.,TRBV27,CASSRTSGVTDTQYF,TGTGCCAGCAGCCGGACTAGCGGGGTCACAGATACGCAGTATTTT
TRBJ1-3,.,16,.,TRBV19,CASSIRRDYSGNTIYF,TGTGCCAGTAGTATCCGGAGGGATTACTCTGGAAACACCATATATTTT
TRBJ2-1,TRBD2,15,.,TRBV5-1,CASSWGTSGIGEQFF,TGCGCCAGCAGCTGGGGGACTAGCGGGATCGGGGAGCAGTTCTTC
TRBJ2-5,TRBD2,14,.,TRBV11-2,CASSPGLASQTQYF,TGTGCCAGCAGCCCTGGACTAGCTAGCCAGACCCAGTACTTC
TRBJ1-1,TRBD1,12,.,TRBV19,CASSIRQGEAFF,TGTGCCAGTAGCATACGACAGGGCGAAGCTTTCTTT
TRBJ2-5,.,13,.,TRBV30,CAWLDWGSSTQYF,TGTGCCTGGTTGGACTGGGGTTCTTCGACCCAGTACTTC
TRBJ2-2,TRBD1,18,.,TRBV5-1,CASSPEGYRGRAAGELFF,TGCGCCAGCAGCCCCGAAGGGTACAGGGGGAGAGCCGCCGGGGAGCTGTTTTTT
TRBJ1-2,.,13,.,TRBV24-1,CATSDSIAGSYTF,TGTGCCACCAGTGATTCCATCGCCGGGAGCTACACCTTC
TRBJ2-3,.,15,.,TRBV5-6,CASSYLPASTDTQYF,TGTGCCAGCAGCTACCTACCAGCGTCCACAGATACGCAGTATTTT
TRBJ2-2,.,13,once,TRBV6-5,CASSSVVTGELFF,TGTGCCAGCAGTTCCGTTGTCACCGGGGAGCTGTTTTTT
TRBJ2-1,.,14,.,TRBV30,CAWSGGMEYNEQFF,TGTGCCTGGAGTGGCGGGATGGAGTACAATGAGCAGTTCTTC
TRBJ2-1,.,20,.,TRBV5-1,CASSLNPGLQKAISYNEQFF,TGCGCCAGCAGCTTGAATCCGGGACTCCAAAAGGCCATTTCCTACAATGAGCAGTTCTTC
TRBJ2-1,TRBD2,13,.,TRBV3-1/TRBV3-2,CASSQGTSGKQFF,TGTGCCAGCAGCCAAGGGACTAGCGGGAAGCAGTTCTTC
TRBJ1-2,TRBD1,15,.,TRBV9,CASSSTPGQGYGYTF,TGTGCCAGCAGCTCGACGCCGGGACAGGGTTATGGCTACACCTTC